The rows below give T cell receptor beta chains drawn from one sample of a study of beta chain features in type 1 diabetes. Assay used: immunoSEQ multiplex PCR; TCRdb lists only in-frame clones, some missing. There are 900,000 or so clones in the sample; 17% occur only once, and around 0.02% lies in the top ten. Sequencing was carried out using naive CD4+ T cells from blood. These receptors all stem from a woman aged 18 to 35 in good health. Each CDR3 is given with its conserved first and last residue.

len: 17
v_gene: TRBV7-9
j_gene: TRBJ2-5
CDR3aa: CASSLILAGGPWETQYF

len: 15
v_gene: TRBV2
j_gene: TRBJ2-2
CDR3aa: CASNRNSGNTGELFF

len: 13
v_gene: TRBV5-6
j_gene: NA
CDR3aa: CASSPGRANEQYF

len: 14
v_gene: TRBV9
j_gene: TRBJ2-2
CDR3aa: CASSVDLGTGELFF

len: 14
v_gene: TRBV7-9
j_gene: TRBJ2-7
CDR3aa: CASSLGQGFYEQYF

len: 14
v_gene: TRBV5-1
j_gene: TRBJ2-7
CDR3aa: CASSLERFSYEQYF

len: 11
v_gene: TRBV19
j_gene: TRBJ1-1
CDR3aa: CASSTPREAFF

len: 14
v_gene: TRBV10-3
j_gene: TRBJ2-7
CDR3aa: CAIRTADLSYEQYF

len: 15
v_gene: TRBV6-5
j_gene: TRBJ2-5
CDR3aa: CASKGRGGSAETQYF

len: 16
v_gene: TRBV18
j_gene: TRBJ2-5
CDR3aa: CASSPKGLAGQETQYF

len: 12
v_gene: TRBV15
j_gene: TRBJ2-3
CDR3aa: CATSLRADTQYF

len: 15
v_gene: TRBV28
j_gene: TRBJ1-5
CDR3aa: CASSLSERGNQPQHF

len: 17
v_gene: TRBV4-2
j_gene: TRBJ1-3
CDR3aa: CASSRDGGATSGNTIYF

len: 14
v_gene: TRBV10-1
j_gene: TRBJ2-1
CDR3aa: CASSAGSNYNEQFF

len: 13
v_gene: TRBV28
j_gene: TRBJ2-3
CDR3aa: CASSQGPVGTQYF

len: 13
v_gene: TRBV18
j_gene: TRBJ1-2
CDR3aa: CASSPYESPGYTF

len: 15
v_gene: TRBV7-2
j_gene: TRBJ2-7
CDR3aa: CASSFALAGVYEQYF

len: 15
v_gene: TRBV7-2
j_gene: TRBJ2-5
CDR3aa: CASSLALVFQETQYF

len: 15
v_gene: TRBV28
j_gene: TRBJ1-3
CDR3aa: CASSLPGSSGNTIYF

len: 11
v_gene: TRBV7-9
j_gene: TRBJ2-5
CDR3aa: CASSLGVTQYF

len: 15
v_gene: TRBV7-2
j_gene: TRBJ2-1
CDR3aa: CASRIVGDSYNEQFF

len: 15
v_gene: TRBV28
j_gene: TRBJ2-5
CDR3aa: CASSLLGLAEETQYF

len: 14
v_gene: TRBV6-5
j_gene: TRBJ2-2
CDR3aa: CASSRREGTGELFF

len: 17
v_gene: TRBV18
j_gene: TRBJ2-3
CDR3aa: CASSLGLAGVRTDTQYF

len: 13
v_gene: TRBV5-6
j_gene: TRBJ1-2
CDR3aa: CASSFEGVYGYTF

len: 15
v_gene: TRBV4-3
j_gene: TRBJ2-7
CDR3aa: CASSQVRESPYEQYF

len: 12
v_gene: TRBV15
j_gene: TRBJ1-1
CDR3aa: CATSRDDTEAFF

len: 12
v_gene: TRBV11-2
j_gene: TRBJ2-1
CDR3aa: CASSLRGAEQFF

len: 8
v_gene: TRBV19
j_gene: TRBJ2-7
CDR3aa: CASRVVYF

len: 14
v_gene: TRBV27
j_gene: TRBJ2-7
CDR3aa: CASSLIGRTYEQYF

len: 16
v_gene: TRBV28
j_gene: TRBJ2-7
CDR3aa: CASSPPDSTLSYEQYF

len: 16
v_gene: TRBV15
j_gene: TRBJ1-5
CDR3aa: CATSRGQGGGRQPQHF

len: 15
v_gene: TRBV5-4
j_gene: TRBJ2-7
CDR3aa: CASSQVAGPTYEQYF

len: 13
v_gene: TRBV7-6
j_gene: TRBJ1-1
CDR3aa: CASSLGTSTEAFF

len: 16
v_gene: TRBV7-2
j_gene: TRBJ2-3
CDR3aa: CASSLIEWAGTDTQYF

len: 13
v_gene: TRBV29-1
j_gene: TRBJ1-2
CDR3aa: CSVDWQANYGYTF

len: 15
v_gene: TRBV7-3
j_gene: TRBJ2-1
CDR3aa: CASSLSAAAYNEQFF

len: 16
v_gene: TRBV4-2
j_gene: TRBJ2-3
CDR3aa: CASSQEGAVRTDTQYF

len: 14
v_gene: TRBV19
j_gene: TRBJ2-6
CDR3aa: CASSTGVGANVLTF

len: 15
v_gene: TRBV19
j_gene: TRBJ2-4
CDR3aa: CASTMGPWTKNIQYF

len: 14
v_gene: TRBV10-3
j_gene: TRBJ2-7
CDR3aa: CATTTRGGYYEQYF

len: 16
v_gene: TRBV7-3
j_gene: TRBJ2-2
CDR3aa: CASSFRGTKNTGELFF

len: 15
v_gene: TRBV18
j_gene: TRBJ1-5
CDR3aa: CASSPGTAPNQPQHF

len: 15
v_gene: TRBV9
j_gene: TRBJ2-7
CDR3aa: CASSPTRDRRNEQYF

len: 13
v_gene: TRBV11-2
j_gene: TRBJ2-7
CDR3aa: CASSFSVSGSGYF

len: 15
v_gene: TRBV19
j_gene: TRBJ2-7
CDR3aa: CASSTSSGRAYEQYF

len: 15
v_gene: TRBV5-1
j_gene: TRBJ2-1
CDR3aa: CASSWDGMLGNEQFF

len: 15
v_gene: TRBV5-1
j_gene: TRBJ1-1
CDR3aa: CASSSRDSMNTEAFF